These 32 T cell receptor beta chains were sequenced from one sample in a study of cytomegalovirus exposure and HLA in healthy donors (dated by TCRdb to 2017 to 2019). The library relied on the immunoSEQ multiplex PCR assay. A mixture of 60 forward primers for TCR Vbeta segments and 13 reverse primers for TCR Jbeta segments was used in the multiplex PCR. Imported from immuneACCESS, the table was reduced by TCRdb to in-frame sequences with V and J called. These copies leave out some clones; in studies compared against another copy, an unresolved V gene accounts for under half, and the cause of the remainder is not known. The table for this sample lists about 140,000 clones; about 86% of them were counted only once. Under 4.5% of the sample is in the top ten clones. The specimen was PBMCs. Receptor source: a man aged 35 to 55 in good health and CMV-seropositive.

The J gene is TRBJ1-1, the V gene TRBV30, with unresolved D. V was clipped by 1 base and J by 7 bases, with 13 bases between them. This CDR3 has 13 amino acids. CDR1 is GTSNPN and CDR2 is SVGIG in the germline V gene (reference sequence). CDR3 coding DNA: TGTGCCTGGAGTGCCATGTCCGGAGTTGAAGCTTTCTTT. Translating it yields CAWSAMSGVEAFF.

This chain links TRBV6-1 with TRBJ2-7; tentatively, D is TRBD2 (6 bases). Germline V gives CDR1 MNHNS, CDR2 SASEGT. The CDR3 extends over 15 amino acids. Trimming removed 0 bases from V and 3 bases from J, with 12 bases in between. This CDR3 reads CASSEAGLVRYEQYF. CDR3 nucleotides: TGTGCCAGCAGTGAAGCGGGACTCGTACGCTACGAGCAGTACTTC.

The rearrangement joins TRBV9 to TRBJ2-5; the match to TRBD2 covers 8 bases. Germline CDR1 is SGDLS and CDR2 is YYNGEE. V shed 0 bases and J 7 bases; nucleotides not matched to a gene: 11. The CDR3 is made up of 16 amino acids. The CDR3 protein is CASSVALNGRAGTQYF. In DNA form, the CDR3 reads TGTGCCAGCAGCGTAGCTCTCAACGGGAGGGCGGGGACCCAGTACTTC.

The V and J genes are TRBV7-9 and TRBJ2-7, with TRBD2 matching over 8 bases. Germline CDR1 reads SEHNR; CDR2 reads FQNEAQ (reference sequence). This CDR3 contains 15 residues. V trimming: 3 bases; J trimming: 5 bases; junction bases outside the gene matches: 9. CDR3 sequence: CASSFTGGRSDEQYF. CDR3 DNA: TGTGCCAGCAGCTTTACCGGCGGGAGGAGCGACGAGCAGTACTTC. Drawing the rest from reference TRBV7-9 and TRBJ2-7, the complete variable domain is DTGVSQNPRHKITKRGQNVTFRCDPISEHNRLYWYRQTLGQGPEFLTYFQNEAQLEKSRLLSDRFSAERPKGSFSTLEIQRTEQGDSAMYLCASSFTGGRSDEQYFGPGTRLTVT.

The V and J genes are TRBV4-1 and TRBJ2-6, with TRBD2 matching 9 bases. Germline CDR1 reads MGHRA; CDR2 reads YSYEKL. The CDR3 runs 21 residues. V gave up 4 bases and J gave up 4 bases; unmatched junction bases: 20. Written as DNA, the CDR3 is TGCGCCAGCAGCCCCCCGCTGACGGGCGGCGGGGGGGCGGGAGGGGCCAACGTCCTGACTTTC. This codes for CASSPPLTGGGGAGGANVLTF.

CDR3 loop: CASSVGLAIDNEQFF. The CDR3 DNA reads as TGCGCCAGCAGCGTGGGACTAGCGATAGACAATGAGCAGTTCTTC. V and J are TRBV5-1 and TRBJ2-1, with 10 nucleotides matching TRBD2. This CDR3 has 15 residues. Per germline, CDR1 SGHRS and CDR2 YFSETQ. With V trimmed by 4 bases and J by 5 bases, 6 bases remained unmatched.

The CDR3 region has the DNA TGTGCCTGGAGTGTAGAGGGAGGTCAGCCCCAGCATTTT. It is translated as CAWSVEGGQPQHF. The chain has TRBV30 and TRBJ1-5; no reliable D call. In germline, CDR1 is GTSNPN, CDR2 SVGIG (reference sequence). With 0 bases removed from V and 6 bases from J, the gap between germline ends came to 9 bases. CDR3 length: 13 amino acids.

The gene calls are TRBV4-3 and TRBJ1-2, with D possibly TRBD1 on 5 matching bases. Between the trimmed V and J ends, which lost 0 bases and 2 bases, there was a span of 10 bases. CDR3 length equals 15 residues. Germline-derived CDR1 and CDR2 are LGHNA and YSLEER. CDR3 region: CASSQDLGGNYGYTF. The DNA for the CDR3 is TGCGCCAGCAGCCAAGATCTCGGGGGAAACTATGGCTACACCTTC.

The J gene is TRBJ2-7, the V gene TRBV7-9, with 10 bases lining up with TRBD2. Germline V CDR1 and CDR2: SEHNR, FQNEAQ (reference sequence). There are 14 residues in the CDR3. V dropped 6 bases and J dropped 0; count of bases not matched to a gene: 2. CDR3 loop: CASSPSGSSYEQYF. In DNA form, the CDR3 reads TGTGCCAGCAGTCCTAGCGGGAGCTCCTACGAGCAGTACTTC.

J is TRBJ1-2 and V is TRBV20-1; D unclear. V was cut by 5 bases and J by 3 bases, with 4 bases left in between. From germline, CDR1 is DFQATT and CDR2 SNEGSKA (reference sequence). The CDR3 contains 10 residues. CDR3 nucleotide sequence: TGCAGTGCTTTAGACTATGGCTACACCTTC. It codes for CSALDYGYTF.

The CDR3 here is CASTERQETQYF. The CDR3 bases are TGTGCCAGCACAGAGCGTCAAGAGACCCAGTACTTC. The chain joins TRBV2 to TRBJ2-5; D gene uncertain. The CDR3 runs 12 residues. The germline V and J ends were trimmed by 7 bases and 2 bases, with 8 bases remaining between them. Germline lookup yields CDR1 SNHLY and CDR2 FYNNEI. The full variable domain, in which reference TRBV2 and TRBJ2-5 provide the parts outside the CDR3, is EPEVTQTPSHQVTQMGQEVILRCVPISNHLYFYWYRQILGQKVEFLVSFYNNEISEKSEIFDDQFSVERPDGSNFTLKIRSTKLEDSAMYFCASTERQETQYFGPGTRLLVL.

V and J are TRBV5-4 and TRBJ1-3; D might be TRBD1 (5 bases). From germline, CDR1 is SGHNT and CDR2 YYREEE (reference sequence). This CDR3 region has 13 residues. Trimming shortened V by 1 base and J by 4 bases, and 6 bases separated the two germline ends. DNA for the CDR3: TGTGCCAGCAGCTTGAAGGGGGGAAACACCATATATTTT. Its protein is CASSLKGGNTIYF.

This sequence joins TRBV2 and TRBJ1-2; D perhaps matches TRBD1 (5 bases). Trimming removed 8 bases from V and 8 bases from J, with 12 bases in between. Germline lookup yields CDR1 SNHLY and CDR2 FYNNEI. This CDR3 is built from 11 residues. CDR3 amino acids: CASANKGGYTF. CDR3 in DNA: TGTGCCAGCGCAAATAAGGGGGGCTACACCTTC.

The chain links TRBV5-1 to TRBJ2-5, with D possibly being TRBD1 (6 bases). Germline CDR1 and CDR2: SGHRS and YFSETQ. There are 16 residues in the CDR3. V was pared by 3 bases and J by 2 bases, with 17 bases between. CDR3 sequence reads: CASSSGPGAEQETQYF. The CDR3 DNA follows: TGCGCCAGCAGCTCCGGGCCAGGGGCGGAACAAGAGACCCAGTACTTC. Based on the CDR3 plus reference TRBV5-1 and TRBJ2-5, the full variable domain is KAGVTQTPRYLIKTRGQQVTLSCSPISGHRSVSWYQQTPGQGLQFLFEYFSETQRNKGNFPGRFSGRQFSNSRSEMNVSTLELGDSALYLCASSSGPGAEQETQYFGPGTRLLVL.

Only one count was recorded for this clone. The rearrangement joins TRBV27 to TRBJ2-7; D is ambiguous. The V gene lost 4 bases and the J gene lost 1 base, with 14 bases spanning the gap. The germline gives CDR1 MNHEY, CDR2 SMNVEV (reference sequence). CDR3 size: 15 residues. CDR3 bases: TGTGCCAGCAGTTGGAGAAACCTCCTTTCCTACGAGCAGTACTTC. This codes for CASSWRNLLSYEQYF.

The rearrangement joins TRBV5-1 to TRBJ2-2, with D unresolved. CDR3 length equals 15 residues. V was pared by 1 base and J by 4 bases, with 11 bases between. Germline V gives CDR1 SGHRS, CDR2 YFSETQ. CDR3 coding DNA: TGCGCCAGCAGCTTGAACGATGTCGGCACCGGGGAGCTGTTTTTT. Translating gives CASSLNDVGTGELFF.

The CDR3 DNA sequence: TGTGCCAGTAGGCTACAGGGTACGAAAAATGAAGCTTTCTTT. Translated: CASRLQGTKNEAFF. The rearrangement uses TRBV19 and TRBJ1-1; a possible D gene is TRBD1 (6 bases). CDR1 and CDR2 from the germline V gene are LNHDA and SQIVND (reference sequence). The ends were cut back, 6 bases at V and 7 bases at J, with 18 bases in the middle. The CDR3 covers 14 residues. Complete variable domain (other parts from reference TRBV19 and TRBJ1-1): DGGITQSPKYLFRKEGQNVTLSCEQNLNHDAMYWYRQDPGQGLRLIYYSQIVNDFQKGDIAEGYSVSREKKESFPLTVTSAQKNPTAFYLCASRLQGTKNEAFFGQGTRLTVV.

The gene calls are TRBV7-3 and TRBJ2-2; a possible D gene is TRBD2 (5 bases). CDR3 size: 16 residues. Germline V gene lookup returns CDR1 SGHTA and CDR2 FQGTGA. Deletions cut 5 bases from V and 1 base from J, with 14 bases between. CDR3 protein: CASSPRRAVNTGELFF. CDR3 nucleotides: TGTGCCAGCAGCCCCCGGAGAGCGGTGAACACCGGGGAGCTGTTTTTT.

The chain is built from TRBV11-2 and TRBJ2-1, with a possible D match to TRBD2 (7 bases). V shed 1 base and J shed 9 bases, with 19 bases lying between them. Germline CDR1 SGHAT, CDR2 FQNNGV. The CDR3 consists of 16 residues. CDR3 DNA sequence: TGTGCCAGCAGCTTAGCTGGCGGGGGCTTTACAATTGAGCAGTTCTTC. Protein product: CASSLAGGGFTIEQFF.

J is TRBJ1-6 and V is TRBV2; no firm D call. Germline V gene lookup returns CDR1 SNHLY and CDR2 FYNNEI. This CDR3 is 15 amino acids long. Trimming cost V 3 bases and J 0 bases, with 6 bases left between them. The DNA of the CDR3 is TGTGCCAGCAGTGAGAGTAGCTCCTATAATTCACCCCTCCACTTT. Translated: CASSESSSYNSPLHF.

This clone was detected only once. The rearrangement links TRBV15 to TRBJ1-4; perhaps TRBD1 as D (6 bases). From germline, CDR1 is LNHNV and CDR2 YYDKDF (reference sequence). The CDR3 is 13 residues long. V lost 6 bases, J lost 4 bases, and 9 bases lay in between. For the CDR3, the DNA is TGTGCCACCAGGAACAGGGATAATGAAAAACTGTTTTTT. Protein: CATRNRDNEKLFF.

This chain links TRBV30 with TRBJ1-3, with D hard to call. V was cut by 4 bases and J by 0 bases, with 7 bases left in between. CDR1 and CDR2 from the germline V gene are GTSNPN and SVGIG (reference sequence). The CDR3 runs 13 residues. The chain's CDR3 is CAWNRDSGNTIYF. DNA of the CDR3: TGTGCCTGGAATAGAGACTCTGGAAACACCATATATTTT. The full variable domain, rest sourced from reference TRBV30 and TRBJ1-3, is SQTIHQWPATLVQPVGSPLSLECTVEGTSNPNLYWYRQAAGRGLQLLFYSVGIGQISSEVPQNLSASRPQDRQFILSSKKLLLSDSGFYLCAWNRDSGNTIYFGEGSWLTVV.

This chain links TRBV6-5 with TRBJ2-1, with a tentative D call TRBD2 (6 bases). Deletions cut 6 bases from V and 5 bases from J, with 14 bases between. CDR1 MNHEY and CDR2 SVGAGI come from the germline V gene. The CDR3 sequence is 14 residues long. The CDR3: CASRRGLGHNEQFF. CDR3 nucleotides: TGTGCCAGCAGGCGGGGACTGGGCCACAATGAGCAGTTCTTC.

This clone was seen only a few times. V and J are TRBV5-1 and TRBJ2-7; 8 bases fit TRBD1. From germline, CDR1 is SGHRS and CDR2 YFSETQ. V dropped 4 bases and J dropped 3; count of bases not matched to a gene: 3. There are 13 residues in the CDR3. The CDR3, as DNA: TGCGCCAGCAGCACAGGGACAGGCTACGAGCAGTACTTC. Its protein product is CASSTGTGYEQYF. Complete variable domain (other parts from reference TRBV5-1 and TRBJ2-7): KAGVTQTPRYLIKTRGQQVTLSCSPISGHRSVSWYQQTPGQGLQFLFEYFSETQRNKGNFPGRFSGRQFSNSRSEMNVSTLELGDSALYLCASSTGTGYEQYFGPGTRLTVT.

Written as DNA, the CDR3 is TGCGCCAGCAACCAGGACAGGGCACCAGATACGCAGTATTTT. Its protein product is CASNQDRAPDTQYF. This sequence joins TRBV10-2 and TRBJ2-3; 8 bases map to TRBD1. V shed 7 bases, J shed 4 bases, and the junction held 7 bases outside the gene matches. Germline lookup yields CDR1 WSHSY and CDR2 SAAADI. CDR3 length: 14 residues.

The chain links TRBV7-9 to TRBJ1-2, with D unresolved. The CDR3 totals 13 residues. V lost 1 base, J lost 6 bases, and 9 bases lay in between. CDR1 and CDR2 from the germline V gene are SEHNR and FQNEAQ (reference sequence). The CDR3 is CASSLGSKHGYTF. The CDR3 region has the DNA TGTGCCAGCAGCTTAGGGTCTAAGCATGGCTACACCTTC.

J is TRBJ1-1 and V is TRBV18; 7 bases match TRBD1. The length of the CDR3 is 16 residues. V shed 3 bases and J 1 base; nucleotides not matched to a gene: 8. Germline assignment: CDR1 KGHSH and CDR2 LQKENI. The CDR3 here is CASSPARQGPNTEAFF. For the CDR3, the DNA is TGTGCCAGCTCACCCGCCCGACAGGGACCGAACACTGAAGCTTTCTTT. The entire variable domain, with the rest obtained from reference TRBV18 and TRBJ1-1, is as follows: NAGVMQNPRHLVRRRGQEARLRCSPMKGHSHVYWYRQLPEEGLKFMVYLQKENIIDESGMPKERFSAEFPKEGPSILRIQQVVRGDSAAYFCASSPARQGPNTEAFFGQGTRLTVV.

With regard to this clone: A read error may account for a junction end that differs from germline. This rearrangement joins TRBV5-1 to TRBJ1-4; D perhaps matches TRBD1 (6 bases). Per germline, CDR1 SGHRS and CDR2 YFSETQ. This CDR3 is 14 amino acids long. The CDR3 coding sequence is TGCGCCCGCAGCCCGACAGGTGATAATGAAAAACTGTTTTTT. This sequence encodes CARSPTGDNEKLFF.

This clone was found a few times. The V call is TRBV10-3, the J call TRBJ1-3; maybe TRBD1 (6 bases). V was cut by 4 bases and J by 1 base, with 8 bases left in between. Germline lookup yields CDR1 ENHRY and CDR2 SYGVKD. This CDR3 has 14 amino acids. The CDR3 reads CAISVTGSGNTIYF. CDR3 nucleotide sequence: TGTGCCATCAGTGTTACAGGGTCTGGAAACACCATATATTTT.

The gene calls are TRBV5-1 and TRBJ2-1; D is perhaps TRBD1 (5 bases). In germline, CDR1 is SGHRS, CDR2 YFSETQ. V lost 8 bases to trimming and J lost 0 bases, with 15 bases between them. The CDR3 is 15 residues long. CDR3 DNA sequence: TGCGCCAGTTCGCCACAGGACCTCTCCTACAATGAGCAGTTCTTC. Protein sequence: CASSPQDLSYNEQFF.

The rearrangement joins TRBV19 to TRBJ2-7; 9 positions agree with TRBD2. The trim removed 8 bases at V and 2 bases at J, leaving 4 bases unmatched. Germline V CDR1 and CDR2: LNHDA, SQIVND (reference sequence). The CDR3 runs 13 residues. The CDR3 nucleotides are TGTGCCAGTCAGACTAGCGGTGCCTACGAGCAGTACTTC. Protein product: CASQTSGAYEQYF.

V gene TRBV11-3 combines with J gene TRBJ2-7, with 11 bases matching TRBD1. Germline assignment: CDR1 SGHNT and CDR2 YENEEA. V dropped 2 bases and J dropped 5; count of bases not matched to a gene: 5. This CDR3 spans 15 amino acids. This chain's CDR3 is CASSLRTGGYHEQYF. The CDR3 DNA is TGTGCCAGCAGCTTAAGGACAGGGGGCTACCACGAGCAGTACTTC.